These 32 T cell receptor beta chains share one sample of origin, sequenced in a study of T-cell memory formation after mild COVID-19. TCRdb reanalysed the 5' RACE reads using MiXCR and keeps one entry per CDR3 protein. The data show 55,000 to 75,000 distinct CDR3 sequences, about a quarter seen once. Sequenced: PBMCs or a T cell subset sorted from them (not recorded which). The receptors shown here come from a man between 18 and 35 years old who had mild COVID-19 (a few samples of this study predate the infection). Cell type and time point are not known.

The chain links TRBV27 to TRBJ1-2; 11 bases are shared with TRBD1. This CDR3 is built from 15 residues. Germline assignment: CDR1 MNHEY and CDR2 SMNVEV (reference sequence). V lost 4 bases and J lost 4; bases outside the gene matches: 5. The CDR3 DNA follows: TGTGCCAGCAGTTCCGGACAGGGGGCGGTCTATGGCTACACCTTC. Its translation is CASSSGQGAVYGYTF.

This chain uses TRBV7-6 with TRBJ2-7; D is possibly TRBD2 (5 bases). The CDR3 contains 14 residues. V was trimmed by 2 bases and J by 6 bases, leaving 14 bases between them. The germline V gene encodes CDR1 SGHVS and CDR2 FNYEAQ. The CDR3 protein is CASSLMMVRGEQYV. Here the CDR3 DNA reads TGTGCCAGCAGCTTAATGATGGTCCGGGGCGAGCAGTACGTC.

This clonotype was detected many times. The chain uses TRBV12-3 or TRBV12-4 and TRBJ1-2, with unresolved D. The length of the CDR3 is 17 residues. Trimming removed 5 bases at V and 8 bases at J, with 27 bases between. The DNA for the CDR3 is TGTGCCAGCAGTCTCGATCCGTCCTACGGGGAACGGCGGGGCTACACCTTC. This translates into CASSLDPSYGERRGYTF.

J is TRBJ2-1 and V is TRBV4-3, with 12 bases lining up with TRBD1. Looked up from germline, CDR1 is LGHNA and CDR2 is YSLEER. The CDR3 has 16 amino acids. The V segment lost 1 base and the J segment 9 bases; nucleotides outside the gene matches: 7. The CDR3 DNA follows: TGCGCCAGCAGCCAAGCCGGGGACAGGGGGCTTGGTGAGCAGTTCTTC. The encoded protein is CASSQAGDRGLGEQFF.

This clonotype was found a few times. The gene calls are TRBV5-1 and TRBJ2-5; TRBD2 is a possible D gene (5 bases). The germline V gene has CDR1 SGHRS and CDR2 YFSETQ. The germline V and J ends were trimmed by 2 bases and 4 bases, with 12 bases remaining between them. This CDR3 contains 14 residues. Here the CDR3 DNA reads TGCGCCAGCAGCTTAGGCCTACTAGGAGAGACCCAGTACTTC. Translation: CASSLGLLGETQYF.

This clonotype was recorded once. The rearrangement joins TRBV4-3 to TRBJ2-2, with TRBD2 identical over 7 bases. The CDR3 is 15 residues long. Germline assignment: CDR1 LGHNA and CDR2 YSLEER. The junction had 7 bases not matched to a gene; V was cut back by 2 bases and J by 7 bases. Here the CDR3 reads CASSQRDGGSGELFF. DNA of the CDR3: TGCGCCAGCAGCCAACGAGACGGGGGGAGCGGGGAGCTGTTTTTT.

V is TRBV19 and J is TRBJ2-1; 10 bases are shared with TRBD2. Germline CDR1 reads LNHDA; CDR2 reads SQIVND (reference sequence). With 2 bases clipped from V and 6 bases from J, the junction kept 4 bases outside the gene matches. The CDR3 loop spans 15 amino acids. The CDR3 region has the DNA TGTGCCAGTAGTATAAGCGGGAGGGTTACCAATGAGCAGTTCTTC. Translating it yields CASSISGRVTNEQFF.

This clonotype was observed a handful of times. V usage is TRBV2 and J usage is TRBJ2-7; D perhaps matches TRBD1 (6 bases). V dropped 3 bases and J dropped 5 bases, with 14 bases sitting between them. Germline V gene lookup returns CDR1 SNHLY and CDR2 FYNNEI. The length of the CDR3 is 14 residues. CDR3 sequence: CASSEFRGADEQYV. The CDR3 coding sequence is TGTGCCAGCAGTGAGTTCAGGGGCGCGGACGAGCAGTACGTC.

The rearrangement uses TRBV3-1 and TRBJ2-2, with 9 bases identical to TRBD2. This CDR3 is 16 amino acids long. CDR1 and CDR2 (germline): LGHDT, YNNKEL (reference sequence). The V gene end was trimmed by 2 bases and the J gene end by 4 bases; junction bases not matched to a gene: 5. CDR3 DNA sequence: TGTGCCAGCAGCCAAAATTTAGCGGGGGTCACCGGGGAGCTGTTTTTT. This encodes CASSQNLAGVTGELFF.

In its sample, this clonotype was seen a few times. The chain links TRBV20-1 to TRBJ2-1, with D perhaps matching TRBD2 (5 bases). The CDR3 is made up of 23 amino acids. CDR1 and CDR2 (germline): DFQATT, SNEGSKA (reference sequence). Trimming took off 7 bases at V and 4 bases at J, with 44 bases between the two ends. Here the CDR3 DNA reads TGCAGTGTAACCCCATTTAGGAGGATTGATAGGGAAGCTCTCAACTACCCTTACAATGAGCAGTTCTTC. Encoded protein: CSVTPFRRIDREALNYPYNEQFF.

This clonotype showed up many times. This chain uses TRBV27 with TRBJ2-1; 8 bases map to TRBD2. Germline V CDR1 and CDR2: MNHEY, SMNVEV (reference sequence). Trimming cost V 5 bases and J 2 bases; bases outside gene matches: 8. CDR3 length: 16 amino acids. CDR3 region: CASSLTGGHTYNEQFF. CDR3 nucleotides: TGTGCCAGCAGTCTCACGGGGGGGCATACCTACAATGAGCAGTTCTTC.

This clonotype came up a few times. The chain has TRBV5-5 and TRBJ1-1; 7 bases are a match to TRBD1. Trimming cost V 4 bases and J 2 bases; bases outside gene matches: 11. The length of the CDR3 is 16 residues. Germline V lookup: CDR1 SGHKS, CDR2 YYEKEE (reference sequence). The CDR3 nucleotides read TGTGCCAGCAGCAATTTCGGGACAGCACATAACACTGAAGCTTTCTTT. Amino acids: CASSNFGTAHNTEAFF.

This clonotype was seen repeatedly, ten times or more. The chain is built from TRBV11-2 and TRBJ2-5; D may be TRBD2 (6 bases). Looked up from germline, CDR1 is SGHAT and CDR2 is FQNNGV. This CDR3 has 15 amino acids. V was cut by 2 bases and J by 4 bases, with 14 bases left in between. CDR3 coding DNA: TGTGCCAGCAGCTTACTCGGGCGGGAATCAGAGACCCAGTACTTC. The encoded protein is CASSLLGRESETQYF.

V usage is TRBV7-6 and J usage is TRBJ2-3; D gene ambiguous. Germline loops: CDR1 SGHVS, CDR2 FNYEAQ. There are 16 residues in the CDR3. Trimming pared 5 bases from V and 4 bases from J, leaving 19 bases between. CDR3 bases: TGTGCCAGCAGCCCTTTCGCTTCCTTCCCTGCAGATACGCAGTATTTT. Protein sequence: CASSPFASFPADTQYF. Full variable domain (rest looked up from reference TRBV7-6 and TRBJ2-3): GAGVSQSPRYKVTKRGQDVALRCDPISGHVSLYWYRQALGQGPEFLTYFNYEAQQDKSGLPNDRFSAERPEGSISTLTIQRTEQRDSAMYRCASSPFASFPADTQYFGPGTRLTVL.

This clonotype was picked up a small number of times. This chain connects TRBV3-1 to TRBJ2-1, with 9 bases fitting TRBD1. Losses at the gene ends were 0 bases for V and 9 bases for J; bases not matched to a gene: 9. The CDR3 has 16 amino acids. Germline-derived CDR1 and CDR2 are LGHDT and YNNKEL (reference sequence). CDR3 amino acids: CASSQDVRQGEGEQFF. The CDR3 region has the DNA TGTGCCAGCAGCCAAGATGTACGACAGGGGGAAGGTGAGCAGTTCTTC.

The V gene is TRBV12-3 or TRBV12-4, the J gene TRBJ2-5, with D uncertain. The length of the CDR3 is 13 residues. Deletions cut 4 bases from V and 3 bases from J, with 9 bases between. Written as DNA, the CDR3 is TGTGCCAGCAGTTCTTCTACCGAAGAGACCCAGTACTTC. It codes for CASSSSTEETQYF.

This clonotype was counted only a few times. This sequence joins TRBV19 and TRBJ2-3; 10 bases line up with TRBD1. Germline CDR1 is LNHDA and CDR2 is SQIVND (reference sequence). V was clipped by 9 bases and J by 6 bases; unmatched bases: 9. This CDR3 has 14 amino acids. CDR3 nucleotides: TGTGCCAGCACCCCCGGGACAGGGGCCGATACGCAGTATTTT. Its protein product is CASTPGTGADTQYF.

Only a few counts were recorded for this clonotype. The rearrangement links TRBV4-3 to TRBJ2-3, with D tentatively TRBD1 (6 bases). CDR1 and CDR2 (germline): LGHNA, YSLEER. The length of the CDR3 is 15 residues. The V end was cut by 2 bases, the J end by 3 bases, with 12 bases between. The CDR3 DNA reads TGCGCCAGCAGCCAACTGGGGGCGAGAACAGATACGCAGTATTTT. This encodes CASSQLGARTDTQYF.

This clonotype was counted only a few times. The chain uses TRBV27 and TRBJ2-6; D might be TRBD1 or TRBD2, each matching 5 bases. Per germline, CDR1 MNHEY and CDR2 SMNVEV (reference sequence). The CDR3 runs 18 residues. The germline V and J ends were trimmed by 7 bases and 0 bases, with 19 bases remaining between them. The DNA of the CDR3 is TGTGCCAGCACCCCCCTAGGGGAGTCTTACTCTGGGGCCAACGTCCTGACTTTC. Protein sequence: CASTPLGESYSGANVLTF.

This clonotype was found a few times. The chain carries TRBV7-2 and TRBJ2-5; maybe TRBD2 (5 bases). The germline V gene has CDR1 SGHTA and CDR2 FQGNSA. Trimming took off 3 bases at V and 5 bases at J, with 10 bases between the two ends. CDR3 length: 13 residues. CDR3 coding DNA: TGTGCCAGCAGCTTCGTAGGCGGGGAGACCCAGTACTTC. Translating it yields CASSFVGGETQYF.

This clonotype has more than one count but fewer than ten. This chain connects TRBV7-2 to TRBJ2-3; no clear D gene. The germline V gene encodes CDR1 SGHTA and CDR2 FQGNSA. V lost 5 bases and J lost 6, with 12 bases in between. This CDR3 spans 13 amino acids. This chain's CDR3 is CASSPGTGDTQYF. In DNA form, the CDR3 reads TGTGCCAGCAGCCCCGGAACCGGGGATACGCAGTATTTT.

V gene TRBV4-2 combines with J gene TRBJ2-2; 10 nucleotides agree with TRBD2. V gave up 0 bases and J gave up 0 bases; unmatched junction bases: 7. The CDR3 extends over 19 amino acids. Germline lookup yields CDR1 LGHNA and CDR2 YNFKEQ. CDR3 coding DNA: TGTGCCAGCAGCCAAGAACCGGGACTAGCGCGCGCGAACACCGGGGAGCTGTTTTTT. Protein product: CASSQEPGLARANTGELFF.

This clonotype was counted a few times. The chain has TRBV3-1 and TRBJ2-7; TRBD1 agrees at 11 bases. Germline values: CDR1 LGHDT, CDR2 YNNKEL (reference sequence). The length of the CDR3 is 20 residues. Trimming cost V 5 bases and J 3 bases; bases outside gene matches: 21. The CDR3 region has the DNA TGTGCCAGCAGCGGTGGACAGGGGGCTGTCCCGATCTTGTTCCACTACGAGCAGTACTTC. Amino acid sequence: CASSGGQGAVPILFHYEQYF.

The J gene is TRBJ2-6, the V gene TRBV7-9; weak D call: TRBD1 (6 bases). Germline V gene data show CDR1 as SEHNR and CDR2 as FQNEAQ (reference sequence). CDR3 length: 13 residues. Trimming removed 9 bases from V and 0 bases from J, with 6 bases in between. For the CDR3, the DNA is TGTGCCAGACAGGGCTCTGGGGCCAACGTCCTGACTTTC. Amino acids: CARQGSGANVLTF.

The V gene is TRBV6-6, the J gene TRBJ2-3; D is undetermined. The CDR3 length is 12 residues. CDR1 is MNHNY, CDR2 SVGAGI, per germline (reference sequence). With 5 bases removed from V and 10 bases from J, the gap between germline ends came to 13 bases. The CDR3 spells CASSRSDFAQYF. The DNA for the CDR3 is TGTGCCAGCAGTCGCTCCGATTTCGCGCAGTATTTT.

J is TRBJ1-2 and V is TRBV7-2; D not resolved. Germline CDR1 is SGHTA and CDR2 is FQGNSA. This CDR3 comprises 12 residues. V was cut by 3 bases and J by 9 bases, with 11 bases left in between. CDR3 loop: CASSFEFDSYTF. The CDR3 DNA reads TGTGCCAGCAGCTTTGAGTTCGATAGCTACACCTTC.

This clonotype has only a few counts. CDR3 DNA sequence: TGTGCCAGCAGCTCTACTAGCGGGGGGGCGGGGAGCACAGATACGCAGTATTTT. It yields the protein CASSSTSGGAGSTDTQYF. The chain is built from TRBV7-2 and TRBJ2-3, with TRBD2 matching over 13 bases. The J segment lost 0 bases and the V segment lost 4 bases, leaving 7 bases of the junction unmatched. CDR1 and CDR2 from the germline V gene are SGHTA and FQGNSA. The CDR3 is 18 amino acids.

This clonotype came up many times. DNA of the CDR3: TGCGCCAGCAGCCAGACCCCGCAGGGTACCTACAATGAGCAGTTCTTC. Amino acids: CASSQTPQGTYNEQFF. The J gene is TRBJ2-1, the V gene TRBV4-3; a weak D match, TRBD1 (5 bases). The length of the CDR3 is 16 residues. V was trimmed by 3 bases and J by 2 bases, leaving 14 bases between them. Germline V lookup: CDR1 LGHNA, CDR2 YSLEER.

This clonotype was counted a few times. V is TRBV11-3 and J is TRBJ2-1; the D gene is possibly TRBD2 (6 bases). The germline gives CDR1 SGHNT, CDR2 YENEEA. The CDR3 is 14 amino acids. Trimming took off 4 bases at V and 7 bases at J, with 14 bases between the two ends. This CDR3 is CASSSPRAGNEQFF. The CDR3 nucleotides read TGTGCCAGCAGCTCCCCCCGGGCGGGGAATGAGCAGTTCTTC. Full variable domain (rest looked up from reference TRBV11-3 and TRBJ2-1): EAGVVQSPRYKIIEKKQPVAFWCNPISGHNTLYWYLQNLGQGPELLIRYENEEAVDDSQLPKDRFSAERLKGVDSTLKIQPAELGDSAVYLCASSSPRAGNEQFFGPGTRLTVL.

The chain joins TRBV28 to TRBJ2-7; D unclear. The CDR3 extends over 13 amino acids. The germline V gene has CDR1 MDHEN and CDR2 SYDVKM. Trimming pared 8 bases from V and 0 bases from J, leaving 11 bases between. The CDR3 DNA follows: TGTGCCAGCGGTTGGAGAAGCTCCTACGAGCAGTACGTC. It codes for CASGWRSSYEQYV.

The V call is TRBV7-2, the J call TRBJ2-1; TRBD1 agrees at 7 bases. The V and J ends lost 4 bases and 9 bases, in that order; junction bases with no gene match: 9. The germline V gene has CDR1 SGHTA and CDR2 FQGNSA. This CDR3 is built from 14 residues. CDR3: CASSSATGIAEQFF. Written as DNA, the CDR3 is TGTGCCAGCAGCTCGGCGACAGGGATTGCTGAGCAGTTCTTC.

The chain carries TRBV25-1 and TRBJ1-2; D is unresolved. The CDR3 has 13 amino acids. From germline, CDR1 is MGHDK and CDR2 SYGVNS. The germline V and J ends were trimmed by 10 bases and 3 bases, with 15 bases remaining between them. The CDR3 nucleotides are TGTGCCACCAAGGGTATGCGGGACTATGGCTACACCTTC. Translating gives CATKGMRDYGYTF.